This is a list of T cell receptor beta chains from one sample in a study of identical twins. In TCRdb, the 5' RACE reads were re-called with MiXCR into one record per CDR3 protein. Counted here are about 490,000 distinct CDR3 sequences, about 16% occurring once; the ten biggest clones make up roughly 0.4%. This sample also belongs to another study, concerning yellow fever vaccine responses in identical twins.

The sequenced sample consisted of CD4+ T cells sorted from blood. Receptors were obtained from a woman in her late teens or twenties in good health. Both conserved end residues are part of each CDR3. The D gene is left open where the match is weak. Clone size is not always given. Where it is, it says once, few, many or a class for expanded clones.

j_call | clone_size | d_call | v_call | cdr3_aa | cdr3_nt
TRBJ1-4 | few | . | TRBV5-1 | CASSLMGSTNEKLFF | TGCGCCAGCAGCTTAATGGGTTCAACTAATGAAAAACTGTTTTTT
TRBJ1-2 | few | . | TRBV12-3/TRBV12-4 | CASSTTGYYGYTF | TGTGCCAGCAGTACCACAGGGTACTATGGCTACACCTTC
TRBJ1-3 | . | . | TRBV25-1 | CASSDPGDSGNTTYF | TGTGCCAGCAGTGATCCCGGGGACTCTGGAAACACCACATATTTT
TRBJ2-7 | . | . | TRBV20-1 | CSARERAGKYEQYF | TGCAGTGCTAGAGAGCGGGCAGGGAAATACGAGCAGTACTTC
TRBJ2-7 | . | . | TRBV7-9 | CASSPQGSGYEQYF | TGTGCCAGCAGCCCCCAGGGATCAGGCTACGAGCAGTACTTC
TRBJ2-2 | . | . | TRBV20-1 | CSARDGGVDTGELFF | TGCAGTGCTAGAGATGGCGGGGTCGACACCGGGGAGCTGTTTTTT
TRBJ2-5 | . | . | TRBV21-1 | CASSKGEQETQYF | TGTGCCAGCAGCAAAGGGGAGCAAGAGACCCAGTACTTC
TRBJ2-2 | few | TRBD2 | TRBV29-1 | CSGIAGTNTGELFF | TGCAGCGGCATAGCGGGCACGAACACCGGGGAGCTGTTTTTT
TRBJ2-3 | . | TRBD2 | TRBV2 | CASRRETDTQYF | TGTGCCAGCAGGCGGGAGACAGATACGCAGTATTTT
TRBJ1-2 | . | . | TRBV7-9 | CASSSALGGTLGYTF | TGTGCCAGCAGCTCCGCCCTGGGGGGGACGCTTGGCTACACCTTC
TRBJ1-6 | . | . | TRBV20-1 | CSASPDSSYNSPLHF | TGCAGTGCTAGCCCGGACAGCTCCTATAATTCACCCCTCCACTTT
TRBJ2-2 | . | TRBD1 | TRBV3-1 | CASSPGQGPTGELFF | TGTGCCAGCAGCCCGGGACAGGGGCCGACCGGGGAGCTGTTTTTT
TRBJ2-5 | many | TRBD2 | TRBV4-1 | CASSQELAGGETQYF | TGCGCCAGCAGCCAAGAATTGGCGGGAGGAGAGACCCAGTACTTC